The 29 T cell receptor beta chains presented below share a single source sample, sequenced in a study of blood T cell repertoires in COVID-19. Clones were sequenced by immunoSEQ multiplex PCR, and TCRdb holds only the in-frame ones, with some missing. This sample has roughly 97,000 clones, with 91% found just once. Sequencing was carried out using peripheral blood. The receptors derive from a human donor in a cohort sampled during active COVID-19.

This clone showed up just once. The gene calls are TRBV21-1 and TRBJ1-2; the table's TRBD1 call for D was not verified on the DNA. TRBV21-1 is a pseudogene locus. This CDR3 has 17 residues. CDR3 nucleotide sequence: TGTGCCAGCAGCAAAGTAGGCAGGGGGCGCGTTGTAGGTGGCTACACCTTC. It codes for CASSKVGRGRVVGGYTF.

A single count supports this clone. J is TRBJ2-5 and V is TRBV28; TRBD2 matches at 11 bases. The CDR3 totals 16 residues. V was pared by 4 bases and J by 5 bases, with 9 bases of the junction left unmatched. Germline V CDR1 and CDR2: MDHEN, SYDVKM. CDR3 in amino acids: CASSSLIAGGRETQYF. CDR3 nucleotide sequence: TGTGCCAGCAGTTCACTAATAGCGGGAGGGCGCGAGACCCAGTACTTC.

The chain uses TRBV30 and TRBJ2-1; 9 positions match TRBD1. The CDR3 is 15 residues long. V lost 2 bases, J lost 2 bases, and 4 bases stayed unmatched. Germline CDR1 is GTSNPN and CDR2 is SVGIG (reference sequence). The CDR3, as DNA: TGTGCCTGGAGTATGGGGACAGGGACCTACAATGAGCAGTTCTTC. This translates into CAWSMGTGTYNEQFF.

The chain uses TRBV4-3 and TRBJ2-3; possibly TRBD2 for D (6 bases). This CDR3 has 15 amino acids. V lost 4 bases and J 2 bases, leaving 13 bases between the germline ends. Germline V gene lookup returns CDR1 LGHNA and CDR2 YSLEER. For the CDR3, the DNA is TGCGCCAGCAGCCTACGGACGGGACTCACAGATACGCAGTATTTT. It yields the protein CASSLRTGLTDTQYF.

V is TRBV4-1 and J is TRBJ2-5; possible D gene TRBD2, 6 bases. Germline loops: CDR1 MGHRA, CDR2 YSYEKL. Deletions cut 1 base from V and 5 bases from J, with 11 bases between. The CDR3 loop spans 14 amino acids. The CDR3 DNA reads as TGCGCCAGCAGCCAAGCGGCTAGCGTTGAGACCCAGTACTTC. It specifies CASSQAASVETQYF.

This sequence joins TRBV9 and TRBJ2-1; TRBD1 agrees at 8 bases. Germline CDR1 SGDLS, CDR2 YYNGEE. J was trimmed by 4 bases and V by 0 bases; bases with no gene match: 3. The CDR3 spans 15 residues. The CDR3 bases are TGTGCCAGCAGCGTAGGGGGACAGGCATACAATGAGCAGTTCTTC. Translation: CASSVGGQAYNEQFF.

This rearrangement joins TRBV19 to TRBJ2-2; TRBD2 aligns across 12 bases. With 5 bases clipped from V and 1 base from J, the junction kept 8 bases outside the gene matches. This CDR3 has 18 amino acids. Germline V CDR1 and CDR2: LNHDA, SQIVND (reference sequence). CDR3 sequence (DNA): TGTGCCAGTAGTCCTCTAAGGACTAGCGGGGAGAACACCGGGGAGCTGTTTTTT. Translating it yields CASSPLRTSGENTGELFF.

The CDR3 coding sequence is TGTGCCAGCAGTGATGCCTTAGCCGCCGGGATGAACGAGCAGTACTTC. It is translated as CASSDALAAGMNEQYF. J is TRBJ2-7 and V is TRBV28, with D possibly being TRBD2 (5 bases). V was cut by 5 bases and J by 5 bases, with 22 bases left in between. Germline lookup yields CDR1 MDHEN and CDR2 SYDVKM. CDR3 length: 16 residues.

The rearrangement links TRBV13 to TRBJ2-5; D perhaps matches TRBD2 (6 bases). CDR1 is PRHDT and CDR2 is FYEKMQ in the germline V gene (reference sequence). CDR3 length: 16 amino acids. Trimming took 5 bases from V and 5 from J, leaving 21 bases between them. The CDR3: CASSTTRDEGRETQYF. The CDR3 DNA sequence: TGTGCCAGCAGCACAACCCGGGACGAGGGGAGGGAGACCCAGTACTTC.

The J gene is TRBJ2-3, the V gene TRBV6-2 or TRBV6-3, with 9 bases lining up with TRBD1. The CDR3 contains 14 residues. V lost 6 bases and J lost 1; bases outside the gene matches: 2. Germline CDR1 MNHEY, CDR2 SVGEGT. The CDR3 region is CASSWTGGTDTQYF. DNA of the CDR3: TGTGCCAGCAGCTGGACAGGGGGCACAGATACGCAGTATTTT.

This sequence joins TRBV6-6 and TRBJ1-4, with 7 positions matching TRBD1. Germline CDR1 and CDR2: MNHNY and SVGAGI (reference sequence). The CDR3 consists of 15 residues. V trimming: 8 bases; J trimming: 7 bases; junction bases outside the gene matches: 13. The CDR3 loop reads CASRSQRQGSEKLFF. CDR3 nucleotides: TGTGCCAGCCGATCCCAACGACAGGGTAGTGAAAAACTGTTTTTT.

This chain joins TRBV28 and TRBJ2-7; possibly TRBD1 for D (6 bases). The CDR3 is made up of 12 amino acids. CDR1 and CDR2 from the germline V gene are MDHEN and SYDVKM. Trimming shortened V by 5 bases and J by 3 bases, and 8 bases separated the two germline ends. CDR3 in amino acids: CASSRDNYEQYF. As DNA, the CDR3 is TGTGCCAGCAGTCGGGACAACTACGAGCAGTACTTC.

J is TRBJ2-7 and V is TRBV6-1; D is undetermined. Germline V gene sequence: CDR1 MNHNS, CDR2 SASEGT. The CDR3 spans 12 residues. Trimming took off 2 bases at V and 5 bases at J, with 7 bases between the two ends. CDR3 amino acids: CASSEIIHEQYF. In DNA, the CDR3 is TGTGCCAGCAGTGAAATCATCCACGAGCAGTACTTC.

The rearrangement joins TRBV30 to TRBJ1-4; 8 nucleotides agree with TRBD1. CDR1 and CDR2 from the germline V gene are GTSNPN and SVGIG (reference sequence). Trimming removed 3 bases from V and 1 base from J; junction bases left unmatched: 1. There are 14 residues in the CDR3. CDR3 DNA sequence: TGTGCCTGGAGCGGACAGGGAACTAATGAAAAACTGTTTTTT. Translating it yields CAWSGQGTNEKLFF.

This chain connects TRBV14 to TRBJ2-7; a possible D gene is TRBD1 (6 bases). This CDR3 spans 13 amino acids. The V gene lost 1 base and the J gene lost 9 bases, with 13 bases spanning the gap. Germline V gene sequence: CDR1 SGHDN, CDR2 FVKESK. Here the CDR3 DNA reads TGTGCCAGCAGCCAAGTAGGGGGAATGGGGCAGTACTTC. This sequence encodes CASSQVGGMGQYF.

The chain links TRBV9 to TRBJ2-3; D is undetermined. This CDR3 is 15 amino acids long. The germline V gene has CDR1 SGDLS and CDR2 YYNGEE. Trimming cost V 0 bases and J 4 bases, with 12 bases left between them. CDR3 bases: TGTGCCAGCAGCGTAGCGCCGGATAGCCCAGATACGCAGTATTTT. Amino acid sequence: CASSVAPDSPDTQYF.

The J gene is TRBJ2-7, the V gene TRBV11-2; the D gene is possibly TRBD1 (5 bases). The V end lost 4 bases, the J end lost 6 bases, and 16 bases lay between the germline ends. This CDR3 spans 14 amino acids. In germline, CDR1 is SGHAT, CDR2 FQNNGV. The CDR3 nucleotides read TGTGCCAGCAGCTCAGGTGGTCAAACAGGCGAGCAGTACTTC. Translated: CASSSGGQTGEQYF.

The chain combines TRBV5-4 with TRBJ1-3; 9 nucleotides align to TRBD1. The trim removed 2 bases at V and 0 bases at J, leaving 12 bases unmatched. The CDR3 is 19 amino acids. Germline CDR1 SGHNT, CDR2 YYREEE (reference sequence). In DNA, the CDR3 is TGTGCCAGCAGCTTAACGATGGGACAGGGAATGAACTCTGGAAACACCATATATTTT. As protein: CASSLTMGQGMNSGNTIYF.

The chain combines TRBV28 with TRBJ2-1; 14 bases line up with TRBD2. The germline CDR1 and CDR2 sequences are MDHEN and SYDVKM. CDR3 length equals 14 residues. The V segment lost 2 bases and the J segment 15 bases; nucleotides outside the gene matches: 6. CDR3 sequence reads: CASSLPTSGRAGFF. The CDR3 region has the DNA TGTGCCAGCAGTTTACCGACTAGCGGGAGGGCCGGGTTCTTC.

The chain couples TRBV6-5 to TRBJ2-7, with D perhaps TRBD1 (6 bases). Germline V CDR1 and CDR2: MNHEY, SVGAGI. The CDR3 consists of 12 residues. V lost 10 bases to trimming and J lost 3 bases, with 13 bases between them. The CDR3 protein is CATRTVGYEQYF. CDR3 DNA sequence: TGTGCCACAAGGACAGTCGGCTACGAGCAGTACTTC.

The chain joins TRBV13 to TRBJ1-1, with D possibly matching TRBD1 (5 bases). Germline V lookup: CDR1 PRHDT, CDR2 FYEKMQ (reference sequence). The CDR3 is 13 amino acids. Trimming left V 5 bases short and J 7 bases short, with 14 bases between. CDR3 nucleotide sequence: TGTGCCAGCAGCCCAACCTGGGGGGGTGAAGCTTTCTTT. Translated, it gives CASSPTWGGEAFF.

The rearrangement links TRBV30 to TRBJ2-7; 12 nucleotides align to TRBD2. Germline CDR1 and CDR2: GTSNPN and SVGIG (reference sequence). Germline trimming cut 0 bases from V and 6 bases from J; bases unmatched to any gene: 3. The CDR3 totals 14 residues. In DNA form, the CDR3 reads TGTGCCTGGAGTGTACTAGCGGGAGGTGTCGAGCAGTACTTC. Amino acid sequence: CAWSVLAGGVEQYF.

The chain couples TRBV6-5 to TRBJ1-1, with TRBD1 matching over 7 bases. The V gene's germline CDR1 is MNHEY and CDR2 SVGAGI. The J segment lost 11 bases and the V segment lost 6 bases, leaving 12 bases of the junction unmatched. The CDR3 spans 13 residues. CDR3 amino acids: CASRGTDGFKAFF. The CDR3 bases are TGTGCCAGCAGGGGGACAGATGGTTTCAAGGCTTTCTTT.

The chain couples TRBV12-3 or TRBV12-4 to TRBJ2-2; D uncertain. This CDR3 has 13 amino acids. Trimming took off 8 bases at V and 0 bases at J, with 7 bases between the two ends. The CDR3 reads CASGEPNTGELFF. The CDR3 region has the DNA TGTGCCAGCGGAGAACCGAACACCGGGGAGCTGTTTTTT.

J is TRBJ2-7 and V is TRBV14, with D maybe TRBD2 (6 bases). In germline, CDR1 is SGHDN, CDR2 FVKESK. The ends were cut back, 1 base at V and 2 bases at J, with 6 bases in the middle. This CDR3 spans 13 amino acids. The CDR3 spells CASSQGLAYEQYF. In nucleotides, the CDR3 is TGTGCCAGCAGCCAAGGACTAGCCTACGAGCAGTACTTC. The full variable domain, completed using reference TRBV14 and TRBJ2-7, is EAGVTQFPSHSVIEKGQTVTLRCDPISGHDNLYWYRRVMGKEIKFLLHFVKESKQDESGMPNNRFLAERTGGTYSTLKVQPAELEDSGVYFCASSQGLAYEQYFGPGTRLTVT.

This clone was detected only a few times. The CDR3 region is CASSKSLSSYNEQFF. CDR3 coding DNA: TGTGCCAGCAGCAAGAGCTTATCCTCCTACAATGAGCAGTTCTTC. The chain uses TRBV7-2 and TRBJ2-1; D is undetermined. The CDR3 loop spans 15 amino acids. V was shortened by 5 bases and J by 0 bases, with 11 bases between the two germline ends. Looked up from germline, CDR1 is SGHTA and CDR2 is FQGNSA. Based on the CDR3 plus reference TRBV7-2 and TRBJ2-1, the full variable domain is GAGVSQSPSNKVTEKGKDVELRCDPISGHTALYWYRQSLGQGLEFLIYFQGNSAPDKSGLPSDRFSAERTGGSVSTLTIQRTQQEDSAVYLCASSKSLSSYNEQFFGPGTRLTVL.

The chain is built from TRBV6-5 and TRBJ1-3, with TRBD1 identical over 7 bases. V lost 7 bases, J lost 7 bases, and 10 bases stayed unmatched. Germline V CDR1 and CDR2: MNHEY, SVGAGI. This CDR3 contains 14 residues. As DNA, the CDR3 is TGTGCCAGCACCGCCGCGACAGGGCGGAACACCATATATTTT. The encoded protein is CASTAATGRNTIYF.

Here the CDR3 DNA reads TGTGCCAGCAGCCCGCGGGGCTTTCCTGAAGCTTTCTTT. It codes for CASSPRGFPEAFF. The rearrangement uses TRBV14 and TRBJ1-1, with D possibly being TRBD1 (5 bases). The ends were cut back, 4 bases at V and 6 bases at J, with 12 bases in the middle. This CDR3 comprises 13 residues. CDR1 is SGHDN, CDR2 FVKESK, per germline.

This clone was counted between two and nine times. For the CDR3, the DNA is TGCGCCAGCAGCCCCCCGCGGACTAGCGCCCTAGCAGATACGCAGTATTTT. Residues: CASSPPRTSALADTQYF. This chain uses TRBV4-3 with TRBJ2-3, with 9 bases fitting TRBD2. This CDR3 has 17 amino acids. J lost 4 bases, V lost 4 bases, and 12 bases had no gene match. Germline assignment: CDR1 LGHNA and CDR2 YSLEER.